This TCR beta chain derives from a study of T cell changes during pregnancy in multiple sclerosis (dated by TCRdb to between 2018 and 2021). For the wider study: The study looked at changes in the T cell repertoire across pregnancy in women with multiple sclerosis.

This clone appeared once. No cognate antigen has been identified for it. Per-nucleotide qualities are absent, and no much larger clonotype sits a single base away. Libraries were constructed by the immunoSEQ multiplex PCR assay. TCRdb took this table from immuneACCESS and kept in-frame rearrangements with V and J called. Such tables lack part of the clones; where checked against another copy, unresolved V genes explain under half of the gap, and the rest is unexplained. For this sample the table gives roughly 68,000 clones, of which about 90% were detected only once. Approximately 1.5% of the sample is taken by the ten largest. The CDR3 holds 13 amino acids from the cysteine to the phenylalanine. Just the 39-base CDR3 DNA is kept, in frame starting at base 1. The germline V gene provides CDR1 MNHEY and CDR2 SVGAGI. Between the V and J ends, shortened by 6 bases and 4 bases respectively, the junction contains 7 bases.

The sequence links TRBV6-5 to TRBJ2-6, with no confidently assigned D gene. The clonotype was recovered from a female donor in good health, enrolled as a control in a pregnancy study. The material sequenced was peripheral blood, taken in the second trimester of pregnancy. In nucleotides, the sequence is TGTGCCAGCAGACTCTTCGGGGCCAACGTCCTGACTTTC. This codes for CASRLFGANVLTF.